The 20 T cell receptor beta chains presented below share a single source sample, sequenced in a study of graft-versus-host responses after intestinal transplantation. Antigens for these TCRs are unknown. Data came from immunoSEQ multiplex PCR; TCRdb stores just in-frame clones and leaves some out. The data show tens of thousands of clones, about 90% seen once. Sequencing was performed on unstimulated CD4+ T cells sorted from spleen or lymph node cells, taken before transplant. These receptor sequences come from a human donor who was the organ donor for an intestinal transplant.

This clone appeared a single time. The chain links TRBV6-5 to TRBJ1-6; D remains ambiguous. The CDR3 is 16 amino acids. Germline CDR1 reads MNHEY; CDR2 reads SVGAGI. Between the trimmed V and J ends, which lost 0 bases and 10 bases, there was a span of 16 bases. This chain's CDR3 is CASSYSMSNFKSPLHF. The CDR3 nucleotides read TGTGCCAGCAGTTACTCGATGAGTAACTTCAAATCACCCCTCCACTTT.

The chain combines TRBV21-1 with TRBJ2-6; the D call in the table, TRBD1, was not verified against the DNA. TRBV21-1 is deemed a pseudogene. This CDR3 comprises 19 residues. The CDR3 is CASSKKMPGQNSGANVLTF. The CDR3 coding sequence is TGTGCCAGCAGCAAAAAAATGCCGGGACAAAACTCTGGGGCCAACGTCCTGACTTTC.

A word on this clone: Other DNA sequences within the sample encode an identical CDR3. CDR3 residues: CASSVAGSTDTQYF. The CDR3 DNA follows: TGTGCCAGCAGCGTAGCGGGGAGCACAGATACGCAGTATTTT. The chain carries TRBV9 and TRBJ2-3; D perhaps matches TRBD2 (5 bases). The CDR3 has 14 amino acids. CDR1 and CDR2 (germline): SGDLS, YYNGEE. V lost 0 bases and J lost 0, with 5 bases in between.

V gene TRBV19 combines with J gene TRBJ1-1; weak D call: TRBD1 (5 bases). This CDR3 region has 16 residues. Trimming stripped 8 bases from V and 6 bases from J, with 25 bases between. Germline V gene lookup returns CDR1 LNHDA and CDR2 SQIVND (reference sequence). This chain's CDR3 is CASLQSAGLWGPEAFF. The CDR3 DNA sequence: TGTGCCAGTCTTCAATCCGCAGGGCTCTGGGGCCCTGAAGCTTTCTTT.

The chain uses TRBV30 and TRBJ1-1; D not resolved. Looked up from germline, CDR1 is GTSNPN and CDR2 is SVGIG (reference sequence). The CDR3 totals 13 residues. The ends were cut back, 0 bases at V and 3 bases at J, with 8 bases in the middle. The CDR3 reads CAWSVKLDTEAFF. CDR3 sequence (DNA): TGTGCCTGGAGTGTAAAGTTGGACACTGAAGCTTTCTTT.

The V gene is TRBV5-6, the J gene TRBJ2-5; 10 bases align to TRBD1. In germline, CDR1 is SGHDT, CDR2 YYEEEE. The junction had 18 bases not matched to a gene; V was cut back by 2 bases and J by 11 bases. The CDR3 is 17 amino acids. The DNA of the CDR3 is TGTGCCAGCAGCTTAGGTCCCCTCCTCGGGACAGGGGTTGAGCAGTACTTC. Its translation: CASSLGPLLGTGVEQYF.

The CDR3 bases are TGTGCCAGCAGCTTAGCGGGAGGGCCAGATACGCAGTATTTT. This translates into CASSLAGGPDTQYF. The chain links TRBV11-1 to TRBJ2-3, with TRBD2 identical over 7 bases. This CDR3 region has 14 residues. The junction had 1 base not matched to a gene; V was cut back by 0 bases and J by 4 bases. CDR1 SGHAT and CDR2 FQDESV come from the germline V gene (reference sequence).

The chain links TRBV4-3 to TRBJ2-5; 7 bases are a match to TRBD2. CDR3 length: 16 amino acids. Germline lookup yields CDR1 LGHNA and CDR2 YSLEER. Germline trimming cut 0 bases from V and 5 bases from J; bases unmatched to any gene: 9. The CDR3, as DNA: TGCGCCAGCAGCCAAGATCGGGCGGGAGTGGTGGAGACCCAGTACTTC. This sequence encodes CASSQDRAGVVETQYF.

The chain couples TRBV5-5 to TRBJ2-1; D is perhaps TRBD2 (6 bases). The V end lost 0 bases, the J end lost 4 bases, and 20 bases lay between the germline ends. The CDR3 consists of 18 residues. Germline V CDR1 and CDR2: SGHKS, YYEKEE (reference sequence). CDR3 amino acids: CASSLEGLATAWYNEQFF. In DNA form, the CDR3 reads TGTGCCAGCAGCTTGGAGGGGCTAGCGACCGCTTGGTACAATGAGCAGTTCTTC.

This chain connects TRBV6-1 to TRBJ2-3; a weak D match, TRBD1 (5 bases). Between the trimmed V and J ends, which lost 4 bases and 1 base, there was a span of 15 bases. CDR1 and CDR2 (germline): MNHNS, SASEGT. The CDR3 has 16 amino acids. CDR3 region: CASSGIRDSGTDTQYF. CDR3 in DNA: TGTGCCAGCAGTGGGATCAGGGATTCGGGCACAGATACGCAGTATTTT.

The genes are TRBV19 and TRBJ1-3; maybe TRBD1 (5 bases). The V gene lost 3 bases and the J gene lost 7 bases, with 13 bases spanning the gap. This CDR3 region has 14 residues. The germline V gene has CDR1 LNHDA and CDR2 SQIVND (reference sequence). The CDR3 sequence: CASSITGPGNTIYF. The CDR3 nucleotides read TGTGCCAGTAGTATTACAGGCCCCGGGAACACCATATATTTT. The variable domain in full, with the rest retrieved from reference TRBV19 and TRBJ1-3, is DGGITQSPKYLFRKEGQNVTLSCEQNLNHDAMYWYRQDPGQGLRLIYYSQIVNDFQKGDIAEGYSVSREKKESFPLTVTSAQKNPTAFYLCASSITGPGNTIYFGEGSWLTVV.

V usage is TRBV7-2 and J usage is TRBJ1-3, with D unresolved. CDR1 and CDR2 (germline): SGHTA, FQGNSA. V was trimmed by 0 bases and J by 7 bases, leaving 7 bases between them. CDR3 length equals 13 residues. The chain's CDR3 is CASSLARSNTIYF. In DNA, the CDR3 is TGTGCCAGCAGCTTAGCCAGATCGAACACCATATATTTT. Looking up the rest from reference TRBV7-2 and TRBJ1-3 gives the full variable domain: GAGVSQSPSNKVTEKGKDVELRCDPISGHTALYWYRQSLGQGLEFLIYFQGNSAPDKSGLPSDRFSAERTGGSVSTLTIQRTQQEDSAVYLCASSLARSNTIYFGEGSWLTVV.

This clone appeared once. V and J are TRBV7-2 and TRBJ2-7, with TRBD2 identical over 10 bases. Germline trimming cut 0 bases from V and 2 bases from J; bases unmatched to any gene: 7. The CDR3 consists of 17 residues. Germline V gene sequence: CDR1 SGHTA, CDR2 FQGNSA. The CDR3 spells CASSLAPTSGNTYEQYF. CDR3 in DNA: TGTGCCAGCAGCTTAGCGCCTACTAGCGGGAATACCTACGAGCAGTACTTC.

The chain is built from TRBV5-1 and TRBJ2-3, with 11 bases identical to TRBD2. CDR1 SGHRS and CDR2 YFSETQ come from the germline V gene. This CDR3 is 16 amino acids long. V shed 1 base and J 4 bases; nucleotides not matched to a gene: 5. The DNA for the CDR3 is TGCGCCAGCAGCTTGATTCTAGCGGGAGGCGCAGATACGCAGTATTTT. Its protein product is CASSLILAGGADTQYF.

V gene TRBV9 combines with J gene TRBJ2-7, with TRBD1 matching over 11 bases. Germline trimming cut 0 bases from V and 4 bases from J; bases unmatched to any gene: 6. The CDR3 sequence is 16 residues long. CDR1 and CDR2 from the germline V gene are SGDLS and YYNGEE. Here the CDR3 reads CASSVGSGQGVYEQYF. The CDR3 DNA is TGTGCCAGCAGCGTAGGGTCGGGACAGGGGGTGTACGAGCAGTACTTC. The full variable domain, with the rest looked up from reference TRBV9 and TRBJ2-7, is DSGVTQTPKHLITATGQRVTLRCSPRSGDLSVYWYQQSLDQGLQFLIQYYNGEERAKGNILERFSAQQFPDLHSELNLSSLELGDSALYFCASSVGSGQGVYEQYFGPGTRLTVT.

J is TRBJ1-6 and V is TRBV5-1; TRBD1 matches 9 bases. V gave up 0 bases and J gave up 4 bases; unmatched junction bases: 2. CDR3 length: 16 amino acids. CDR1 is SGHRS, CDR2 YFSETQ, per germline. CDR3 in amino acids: CASSLVGTGYNSPLHF. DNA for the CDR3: TGCGCCAGCAGCTTGGTTGGGACAGGGTATAATTCACCCCTCCACTTT. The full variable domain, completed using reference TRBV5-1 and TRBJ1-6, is KAGVTQTPRYLIKTRGQQVTLSCSPISGHRSVSWYQQTPGQGLQFLFEYFSETQRNKGNFPGRFSGRQFSNSRSEMNVSTLELGDSALYLCASSLVGTGYNSPLHFGNGTRLTVT.

CDR3 sequence (DNA): TGTGCCAGCAGTTCTAGCGGGAGGGTCAATGAGCAGTTCTTC. The encoded protein is CASSSSGRVNEQFF. The genes are TRBV28 and TRBJ2-1; 12 bases align to TRBD2. The CDR3 runs 14 residues. J was trimmed by 6 bases and V by 4 bases; bases with no gene match: 1. Germline lookup yields CDR1 MDHEN and CDR2 SYDVKM.

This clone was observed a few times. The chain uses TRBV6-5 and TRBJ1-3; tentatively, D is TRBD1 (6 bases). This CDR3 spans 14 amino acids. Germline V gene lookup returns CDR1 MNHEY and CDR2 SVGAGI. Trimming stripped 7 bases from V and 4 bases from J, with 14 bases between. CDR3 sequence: CASTPGGQGNTIYF. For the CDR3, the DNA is TGTGCCAGCACTCCTGGGGGGCAAGGAAACACCATATATTTT.

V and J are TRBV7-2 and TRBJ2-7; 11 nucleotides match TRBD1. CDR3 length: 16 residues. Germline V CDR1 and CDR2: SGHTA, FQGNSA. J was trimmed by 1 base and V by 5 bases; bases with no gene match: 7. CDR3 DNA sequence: TGTGCCAGCAGCGCAGCCCGGGACAGGGGGTCCTACGAGCAGTACTTC. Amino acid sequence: CASSAARDRGSYEQYF. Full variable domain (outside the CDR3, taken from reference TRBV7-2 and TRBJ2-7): GAGVSQSPSNKVTEKGKDVELRCDPISGHTALYWYRQSLGQGLEFLIYFQGNSAPDKSGLPSDRFSAERTGGSVSTLTIQRTQQEDSAVYLCASSAARDRGSYEQYFGPGTRLTVT.

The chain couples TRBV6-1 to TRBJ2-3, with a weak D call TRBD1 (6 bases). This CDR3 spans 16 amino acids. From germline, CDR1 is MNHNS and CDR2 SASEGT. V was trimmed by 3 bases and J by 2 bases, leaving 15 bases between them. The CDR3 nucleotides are TGTGCCAGCAGTGACAGTGTGGGGGCCTCCACAGATACGCAGTATTTT. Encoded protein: CASSDSVGASTDTQYF.